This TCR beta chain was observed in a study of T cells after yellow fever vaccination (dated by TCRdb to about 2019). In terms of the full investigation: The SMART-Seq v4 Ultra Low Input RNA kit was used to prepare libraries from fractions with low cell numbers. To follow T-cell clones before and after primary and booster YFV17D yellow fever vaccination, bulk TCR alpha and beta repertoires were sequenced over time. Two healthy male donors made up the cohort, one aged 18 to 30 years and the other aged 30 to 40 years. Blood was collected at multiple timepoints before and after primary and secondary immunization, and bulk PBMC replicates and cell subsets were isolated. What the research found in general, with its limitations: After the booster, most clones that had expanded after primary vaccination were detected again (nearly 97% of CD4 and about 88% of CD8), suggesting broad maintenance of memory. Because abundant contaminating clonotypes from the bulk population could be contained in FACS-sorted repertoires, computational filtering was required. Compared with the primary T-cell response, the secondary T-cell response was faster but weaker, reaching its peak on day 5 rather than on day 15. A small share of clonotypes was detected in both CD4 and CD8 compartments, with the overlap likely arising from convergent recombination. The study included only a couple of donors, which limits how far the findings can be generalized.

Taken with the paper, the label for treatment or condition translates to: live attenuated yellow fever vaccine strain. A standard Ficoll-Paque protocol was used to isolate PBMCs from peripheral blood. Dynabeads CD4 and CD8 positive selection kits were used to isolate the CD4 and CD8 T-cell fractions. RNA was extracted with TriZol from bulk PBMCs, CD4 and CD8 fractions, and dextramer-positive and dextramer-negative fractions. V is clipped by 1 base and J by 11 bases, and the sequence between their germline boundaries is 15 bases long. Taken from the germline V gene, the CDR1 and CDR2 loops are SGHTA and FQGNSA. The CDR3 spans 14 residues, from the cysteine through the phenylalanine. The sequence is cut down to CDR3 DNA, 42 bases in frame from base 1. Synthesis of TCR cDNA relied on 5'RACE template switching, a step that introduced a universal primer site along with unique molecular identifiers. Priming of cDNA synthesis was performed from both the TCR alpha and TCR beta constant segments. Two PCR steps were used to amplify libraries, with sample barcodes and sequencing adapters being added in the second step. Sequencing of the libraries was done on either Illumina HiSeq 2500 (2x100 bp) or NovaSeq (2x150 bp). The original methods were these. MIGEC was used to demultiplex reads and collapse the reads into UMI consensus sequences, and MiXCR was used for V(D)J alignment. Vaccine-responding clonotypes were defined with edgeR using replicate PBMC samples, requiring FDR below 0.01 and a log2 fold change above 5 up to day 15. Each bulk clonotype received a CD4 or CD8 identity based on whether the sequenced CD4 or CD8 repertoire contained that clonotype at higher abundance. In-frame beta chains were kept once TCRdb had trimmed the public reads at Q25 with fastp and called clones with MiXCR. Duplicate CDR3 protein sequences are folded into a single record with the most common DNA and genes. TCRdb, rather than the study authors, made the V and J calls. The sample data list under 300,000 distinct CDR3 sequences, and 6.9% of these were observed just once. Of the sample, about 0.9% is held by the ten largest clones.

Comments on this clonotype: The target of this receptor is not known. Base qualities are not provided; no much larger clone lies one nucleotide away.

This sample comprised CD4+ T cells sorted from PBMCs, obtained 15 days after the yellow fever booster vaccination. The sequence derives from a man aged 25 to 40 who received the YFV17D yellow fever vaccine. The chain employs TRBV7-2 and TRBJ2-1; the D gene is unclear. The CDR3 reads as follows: CASSLEFSETKQFF. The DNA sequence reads TGTGCCAGCAGCTTAGAGTTTTCGGAGACAAAGCAGTTCTTC.